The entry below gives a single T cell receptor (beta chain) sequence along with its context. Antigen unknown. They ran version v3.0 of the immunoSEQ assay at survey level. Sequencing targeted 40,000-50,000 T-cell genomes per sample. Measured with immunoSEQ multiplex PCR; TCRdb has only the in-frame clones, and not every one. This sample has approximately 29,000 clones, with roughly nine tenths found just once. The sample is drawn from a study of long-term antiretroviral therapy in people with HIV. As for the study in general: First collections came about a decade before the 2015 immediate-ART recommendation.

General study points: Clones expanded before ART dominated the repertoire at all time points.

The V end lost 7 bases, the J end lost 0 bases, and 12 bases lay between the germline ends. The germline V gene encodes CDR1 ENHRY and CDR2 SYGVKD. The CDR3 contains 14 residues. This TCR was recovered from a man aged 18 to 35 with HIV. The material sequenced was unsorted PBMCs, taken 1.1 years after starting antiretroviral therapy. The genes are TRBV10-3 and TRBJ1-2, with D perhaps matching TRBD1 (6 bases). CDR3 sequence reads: CAINPGATNYGYTF. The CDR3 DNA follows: TGTGCCATCAACCCAGGGGCCACTAACTATGGCTACACCTTC.